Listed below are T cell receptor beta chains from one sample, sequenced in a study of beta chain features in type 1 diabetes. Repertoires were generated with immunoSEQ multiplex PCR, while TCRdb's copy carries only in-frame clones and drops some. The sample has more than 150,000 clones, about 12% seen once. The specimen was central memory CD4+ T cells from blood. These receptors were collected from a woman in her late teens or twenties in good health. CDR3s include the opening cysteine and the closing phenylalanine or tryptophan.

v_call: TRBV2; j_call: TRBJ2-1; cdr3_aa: CASRGGTRGIEQFF
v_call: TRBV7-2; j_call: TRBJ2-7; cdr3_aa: CASSLGGDAYLKQYF
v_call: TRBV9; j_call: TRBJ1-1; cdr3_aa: CASSKYRDRNTEAFF
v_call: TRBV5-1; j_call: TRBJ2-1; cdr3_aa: CASSLQGVSGDNEQFF
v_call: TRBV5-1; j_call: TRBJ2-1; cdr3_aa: CASSFYAGTRDGEQFF
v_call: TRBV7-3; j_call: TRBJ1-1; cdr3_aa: CASSLGGRNTEAFF
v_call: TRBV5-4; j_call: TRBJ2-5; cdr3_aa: CASSFLTGQETQYF
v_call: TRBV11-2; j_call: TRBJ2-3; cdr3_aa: CASSLDGAGGTDTQYF
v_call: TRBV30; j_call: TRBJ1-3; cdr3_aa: CAWSRSGNTIYF
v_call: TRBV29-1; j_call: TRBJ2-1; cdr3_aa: CSGRGQGVLSSYNEQFF
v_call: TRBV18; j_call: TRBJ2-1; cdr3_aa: CASSPDNNEQFF
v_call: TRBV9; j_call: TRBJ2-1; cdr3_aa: CASSLPGQAYNEQFF
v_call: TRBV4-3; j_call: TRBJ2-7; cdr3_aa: CASSQGDLAGAGQYF
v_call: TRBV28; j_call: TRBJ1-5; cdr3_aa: CASSRRNRDNQPQHF
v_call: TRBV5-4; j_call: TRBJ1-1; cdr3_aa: CASSKSLTGKNTEAFF
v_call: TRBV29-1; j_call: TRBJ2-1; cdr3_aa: CSVSGAAYNEQFF
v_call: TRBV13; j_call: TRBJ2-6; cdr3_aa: CASSTRQSGANVLTF
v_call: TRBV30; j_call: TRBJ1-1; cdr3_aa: CACTRDKEAFF
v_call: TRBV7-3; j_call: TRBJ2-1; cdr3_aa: CASSLIQTSYNEQFF
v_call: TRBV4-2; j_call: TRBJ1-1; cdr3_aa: CASSQAGTPNTEAFF
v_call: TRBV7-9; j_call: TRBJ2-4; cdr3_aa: CASSHLAGNIQYF
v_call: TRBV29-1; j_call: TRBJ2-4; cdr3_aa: CSAGLEAKNIQYF
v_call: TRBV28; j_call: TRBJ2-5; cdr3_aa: CASSPLAGEETQYF
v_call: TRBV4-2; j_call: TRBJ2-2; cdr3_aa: CASSRYGQNTGELFF
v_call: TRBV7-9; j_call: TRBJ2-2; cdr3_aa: CATHSQGVDTGELFF
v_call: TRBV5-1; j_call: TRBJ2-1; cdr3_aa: CASSRGDRGFYNEQFF
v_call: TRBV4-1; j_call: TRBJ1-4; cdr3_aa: CASSQSPGQTNEKLFF
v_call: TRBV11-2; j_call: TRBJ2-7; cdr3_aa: CASTAGVGVDYEQYF
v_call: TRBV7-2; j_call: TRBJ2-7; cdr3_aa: CASRRRVHEQYF
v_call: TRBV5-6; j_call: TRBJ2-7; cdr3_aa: CASSLFEAYEQYF
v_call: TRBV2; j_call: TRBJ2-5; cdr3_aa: CASSDTRLAGEQRETQYF
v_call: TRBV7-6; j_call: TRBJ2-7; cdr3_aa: CASSLGLAEHEQYF
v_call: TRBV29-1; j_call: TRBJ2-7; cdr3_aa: CSVGSQGQYEQYF
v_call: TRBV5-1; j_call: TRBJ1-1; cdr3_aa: CASSLPGLNTEAFF
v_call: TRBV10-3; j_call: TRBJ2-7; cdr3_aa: CAISEQGGASYEQYF
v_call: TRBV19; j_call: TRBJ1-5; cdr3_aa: CATSGLWGNQPQHF
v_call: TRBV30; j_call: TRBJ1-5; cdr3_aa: CAWSVWMGSGGNQPQHF
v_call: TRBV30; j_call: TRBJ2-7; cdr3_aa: CAWSVLSRGEQYF
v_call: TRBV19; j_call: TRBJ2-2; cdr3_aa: CASSIGLAGGWNTGELFF
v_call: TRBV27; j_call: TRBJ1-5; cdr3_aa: CASSSGQGLSPQHF
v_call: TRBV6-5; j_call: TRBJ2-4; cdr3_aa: CASSYSGGGKNIQYF
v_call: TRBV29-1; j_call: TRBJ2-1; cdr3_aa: CSVEGQYNEQFF
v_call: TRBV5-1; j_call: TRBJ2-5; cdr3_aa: CASRAGQAPQETQYF
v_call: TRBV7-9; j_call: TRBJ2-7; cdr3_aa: CASSPMTASYEQYF
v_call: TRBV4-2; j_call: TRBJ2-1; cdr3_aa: CASSRGTSGSSPLHEQFF
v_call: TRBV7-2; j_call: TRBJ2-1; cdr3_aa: CASSSDFAGYNEQFF
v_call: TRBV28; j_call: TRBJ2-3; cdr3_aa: CASRDLPGQGPTDTQYF
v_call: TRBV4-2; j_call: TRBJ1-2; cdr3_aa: CASSQDYGDRYGYTF
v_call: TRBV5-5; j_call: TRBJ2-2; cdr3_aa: CASSSGNTGELFF
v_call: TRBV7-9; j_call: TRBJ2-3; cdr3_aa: CASSVGSAGVETDTQYF
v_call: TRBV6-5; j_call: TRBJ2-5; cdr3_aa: CASSRTSQETQYF
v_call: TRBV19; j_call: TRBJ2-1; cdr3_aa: CASRPGQGSNEQFF
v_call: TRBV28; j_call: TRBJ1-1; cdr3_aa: CASSPNREAFF
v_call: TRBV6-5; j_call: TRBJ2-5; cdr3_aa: CASSLEVHQETQYF
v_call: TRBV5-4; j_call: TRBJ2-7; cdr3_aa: CASSQQGTYEQYF